These 4 T cell receptor beta chains share one sample of origin, sequenced in a study of T cells in women clearing cervical HPV infection. This table comes from immunoSEQ multiplex PCR, and its TCRdb copy is limited to in-frame clones, with some not included. Its table lists about 22,000 clones. The sequenced sample was blood buffy coat. Receptors originate from a woman aged 18-69 years with a cervical HPV16 infection that either progressed to CIN3+ or cleared (not recorded which).

On this clone itself: The read falls 3 residues short of the CDR3 end, and the missing part is taken from the germline J gene. The genes are TRBV29-1 and TRBJ2-7; 9 bases match TRBD1. With 6 bases clipped from V and 6 bases from J, the junction kept 15 bases outside the gene matches. In germline, CDR1 is SQVTM, CDR2 ANQGSEA. The CDR3 is made up of 15 amino acids. The chain's CDR3 is CSVEIGPQGAGEQYF. The CDR3 DNA, read in part, is TGCAGCGTGGAAATTGGGCCACAGGGGGCAGGCGAG.

Details on this clone: The read ends 3 residues shy of where the CDR3 ends; the end is completed using the germline J gene. The J gene is TRBJ1-2, the V gene TRBV19; TRBD1 might be the D (6 bases). Germline values: CDR1 LNHDA, CDR2 SQIVND (reference sequence). This CDR3 comprises 12 residues. This CDR3 is CASSSTGSGYTF. The sequenced CDR3 bases are TGTGCCAGTAGCTCGACAGGAAGCGGC.

To note about this clone: The read ends 3 residues early relative to the CDR3; the germline J gene fills the gap. The chain uses TRBV20-1 and TRBJ2-4; 13 bases map to TRBD2. This CDR3 contains 18 residues. The V gene's germline CDR1 is DFQATT and CDR2 SNEGSKA (reference sequence). V lost 6 bases and J lost 0; bases outside the gene matches: 11. The CDR3 sequence: CSAPDTSGRAGAKNIQYF. CDR3 bases read: TGCAGTGCCCCCGATACTAGCGGGAGGGCCGGAGCCAAAAACATT.

In the case of this clone: The observed sequence ends 3 residues before the CDR3 terminus, with the missing tail filled in from the germline J gene. This chain links TRBV19 with TRBJ2-4; TRBD1 is a possible D gene (6 bases). Trimming left V 5 bases short and J 0 bases short, with 11 bases between. The CDR3 has 15 residues. Germline loops: CDR1 LNHDA, CDR2 SQIVND (reference sequence). CDR3 loop: CASSHQGLAKNIQYF. The CDR3 DNA, read in part, is TGTGCCAGTAGTCATCAGGGGCTAGCCAAAAACATT.